This TCR beta chain was observed in a study of blood T cell repertoires in COVID-19. Study-wide background: Italy, Spain and the United States were the sources of the convalescent and acute COVID-19 samples. The analysed material was cDNA or gDNA that came from T cells, B-cell-depleted T cells, or PBMCs.

This clone turned up a few times. In the authors' workflow: Reference gene primer amplification in the assay estimated nucleated cell counts. TCRdb's table, derived via immunoSEQ multiplex PCR, lists solely in-frame clones and lacks some. V and J calls and clone size are as listed in that table; D and trimming were resolved from the DNA. In the table there are about 160,000 clones, more than 90% of which are singletons. The CDR3 spans 16 residues. CDR1 MDHEN and CDR2 SYDVKM come from the germline V gene. Deletions cut 2 bases from V and 7 bases from J, with 18 bases between. Input material: peripheral blood. The TCR originated in a man aged 60-69 years with active or convalescent COVID-19. The genes are TRBV28 and TRBJ1-5; TRBD1 is a possible D gene (5 bases). DNA for the CDR3: TGTGCCAGCAGTTTAGGTGCAGGCAGAAGGGGACAGCCCCAGCATTTT. As protein: CASSLGAGRRGQPQHF.